This T cell receptor (beta chain) appears in the sequencing data of a study of blood T cell repertoires in COVID-19. On the study more broadly: PBMCs, B-cell-depleted T cells, or T cells provided the cDNA or gDNA that made up the material.

Libraries were prepared by immunoSEQ multiplex PCR; TCRdb keeps only in-frame clonotypes and omits some of them. The data show 250,000 to 350,000 clones, with 75% to 90% seen just once and about 12% held by the top ten. V lost 5 bases and J lost 1; bases outside the gene matches: 3. The CDR3 is made up of 14 amino acids. Germline CDR1 and CDR2: MNHEY and SVGAGI. This clone came up a few times. The clonotype comes from an older woman with acute or convalescent COVID-19. The V and J genes are TRBV6-5 and TRBJ1-1, with 8 bases identical to TRBD1. The material sequenced was peripheral blood. DNA for the CDR3: TGTGCCAGCAGTAACCAGGGGGCGAACACTGAAGCTTTCTTT. This codes for CASSNQGANTEAFF.